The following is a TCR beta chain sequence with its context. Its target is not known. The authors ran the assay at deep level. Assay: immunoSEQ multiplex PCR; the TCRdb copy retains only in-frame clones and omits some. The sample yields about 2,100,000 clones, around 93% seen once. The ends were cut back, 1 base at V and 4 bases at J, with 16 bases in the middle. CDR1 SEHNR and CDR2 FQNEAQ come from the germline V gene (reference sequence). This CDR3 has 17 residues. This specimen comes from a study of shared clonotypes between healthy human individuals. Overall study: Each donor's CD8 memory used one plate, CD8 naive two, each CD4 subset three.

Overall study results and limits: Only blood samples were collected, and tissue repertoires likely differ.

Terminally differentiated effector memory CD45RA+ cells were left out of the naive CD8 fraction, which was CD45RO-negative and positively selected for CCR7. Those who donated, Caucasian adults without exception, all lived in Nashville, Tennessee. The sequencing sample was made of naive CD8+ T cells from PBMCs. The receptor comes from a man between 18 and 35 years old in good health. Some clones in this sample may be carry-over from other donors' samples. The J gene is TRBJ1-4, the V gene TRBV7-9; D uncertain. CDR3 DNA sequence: TGTGCCAGCAGCTTAGATTCCCAAGCTAGGATTAATGAAAAACTGTTTTTT. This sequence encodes CASSLDSQARINEKLFF. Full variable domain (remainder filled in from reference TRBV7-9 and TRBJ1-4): DTGVSQNPRHKITKRGQNVTFRCDPISEHNRLYWYRQTLGQGPEFLTYFQNEAQLEKSRLLSDRFSAERPKGSFSTLEIQRTEQGDSAMYLCASSLDSQARINEKLFFGSGTQLSVL.